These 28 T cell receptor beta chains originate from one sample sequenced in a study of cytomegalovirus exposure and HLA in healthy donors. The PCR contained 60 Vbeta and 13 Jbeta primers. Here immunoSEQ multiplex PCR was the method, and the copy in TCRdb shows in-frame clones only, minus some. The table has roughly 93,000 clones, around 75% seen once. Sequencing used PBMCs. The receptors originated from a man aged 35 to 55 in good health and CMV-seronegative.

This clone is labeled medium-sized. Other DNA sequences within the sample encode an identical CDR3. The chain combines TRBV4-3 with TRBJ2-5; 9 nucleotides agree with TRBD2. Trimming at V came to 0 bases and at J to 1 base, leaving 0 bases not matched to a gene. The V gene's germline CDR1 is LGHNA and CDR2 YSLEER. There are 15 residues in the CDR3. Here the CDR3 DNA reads TGCGCCAGCAGCCAAGAGCGGGGGGGCCAAGAGACCCAGTACTTC. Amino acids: CASSQERGGQETQYF.

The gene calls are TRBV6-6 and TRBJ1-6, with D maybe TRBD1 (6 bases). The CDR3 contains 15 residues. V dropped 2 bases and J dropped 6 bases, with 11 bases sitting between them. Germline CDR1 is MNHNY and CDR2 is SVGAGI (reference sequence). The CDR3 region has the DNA TGTGCCAGCAGTTACGCGGACAGAAGTAATTCACCCCTCCACTTT. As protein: CASSYADRSNSPLHF.

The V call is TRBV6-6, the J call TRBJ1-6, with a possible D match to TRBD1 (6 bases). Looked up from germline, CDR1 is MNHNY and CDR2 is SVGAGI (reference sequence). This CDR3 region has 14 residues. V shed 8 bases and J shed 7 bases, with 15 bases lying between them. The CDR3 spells CASAPQGSNSPLHF. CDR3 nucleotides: TGTGCCAGCGCTCCTCAGGGGAGCAATTCACCCCTCCACTTT.

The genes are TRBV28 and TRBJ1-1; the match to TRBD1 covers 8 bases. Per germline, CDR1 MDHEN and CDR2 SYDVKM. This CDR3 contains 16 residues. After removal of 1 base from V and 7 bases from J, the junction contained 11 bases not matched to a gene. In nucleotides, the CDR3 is TGTGCCAGCAGTTTATTTATGGGAGCAGGGGGCCGTGAAGCTTTCTTT. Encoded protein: CASSLFMGAGGREAFF.

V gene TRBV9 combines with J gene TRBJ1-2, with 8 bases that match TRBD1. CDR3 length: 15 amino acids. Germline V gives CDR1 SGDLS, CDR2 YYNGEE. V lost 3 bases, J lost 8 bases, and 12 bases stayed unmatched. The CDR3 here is CASSEGTGLPEGYTF. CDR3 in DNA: TGTGCCAGCAGCGAGGGGACAGGTCTCCCGGAGGGCTACACCTTC.

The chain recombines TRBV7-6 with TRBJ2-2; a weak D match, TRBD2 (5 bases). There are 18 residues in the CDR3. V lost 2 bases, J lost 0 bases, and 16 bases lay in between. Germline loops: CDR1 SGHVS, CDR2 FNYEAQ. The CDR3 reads CASSLLPGGPPNTGELFF. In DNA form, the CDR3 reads TGTGCCAGCAGCTTATTGCCCGGAGGTCCACCGAACACCGGGGAGCTGTTTTTT.

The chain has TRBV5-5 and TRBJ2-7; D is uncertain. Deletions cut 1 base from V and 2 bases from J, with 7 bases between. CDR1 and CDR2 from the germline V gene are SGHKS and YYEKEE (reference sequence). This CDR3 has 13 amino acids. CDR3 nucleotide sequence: TGTGCCAGCAGCTTGTTAGTTGCCTACGAGCAGTACTTC. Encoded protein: CASSLLVAYEQYF.

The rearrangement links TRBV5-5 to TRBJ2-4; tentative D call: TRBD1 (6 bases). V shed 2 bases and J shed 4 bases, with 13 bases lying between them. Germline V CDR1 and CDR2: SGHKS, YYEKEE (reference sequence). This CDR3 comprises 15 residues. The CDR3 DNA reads TGTGCCAGCAGCTTCTTCCGGGACACGAAAAACATTCAGTACTTC. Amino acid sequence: CASSFFRDTKNIQYF.

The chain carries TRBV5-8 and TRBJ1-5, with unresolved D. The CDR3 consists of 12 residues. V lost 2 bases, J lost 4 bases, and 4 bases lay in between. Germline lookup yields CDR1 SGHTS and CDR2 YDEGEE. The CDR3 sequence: CASSFNNQPQHF. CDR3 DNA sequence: TGTGCCAGCAGCTTTAATAATCAGCCCCAGCATTTT.

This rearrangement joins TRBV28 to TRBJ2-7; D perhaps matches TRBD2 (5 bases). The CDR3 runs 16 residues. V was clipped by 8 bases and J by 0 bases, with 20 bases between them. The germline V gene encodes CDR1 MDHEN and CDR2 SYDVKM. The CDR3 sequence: CASRINPGVGSYEQYF. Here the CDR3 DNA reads TGTGCCAGCCGTATCAACCCCGGGGTCGGCTCCTACGAGCAGTACTTC.

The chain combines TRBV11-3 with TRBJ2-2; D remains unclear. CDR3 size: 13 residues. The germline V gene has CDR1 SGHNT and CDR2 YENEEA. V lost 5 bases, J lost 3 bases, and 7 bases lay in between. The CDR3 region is CASSGRDTGELFF. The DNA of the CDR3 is TGTGCCAGCAGCGGGCGAGACACCGGGGAGCTGTTTTTT.

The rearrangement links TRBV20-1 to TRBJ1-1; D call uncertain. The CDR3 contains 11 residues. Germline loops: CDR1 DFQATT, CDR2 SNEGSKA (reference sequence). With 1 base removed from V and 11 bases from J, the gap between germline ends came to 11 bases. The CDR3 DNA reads TGCAGTGCTAGAGTGCGGAACCTGGCTTTCTTT. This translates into CSARVRNLAFF.

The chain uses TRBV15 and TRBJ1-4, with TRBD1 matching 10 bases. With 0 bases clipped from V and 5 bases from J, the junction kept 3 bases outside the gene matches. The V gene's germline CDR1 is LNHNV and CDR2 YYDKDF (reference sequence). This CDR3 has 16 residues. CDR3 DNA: TGTGCCACCAGCAGAGATCCGGGACAGGGGAATGAAAAACTGTTTTTT. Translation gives CATSRDPGQGNEKLFF.

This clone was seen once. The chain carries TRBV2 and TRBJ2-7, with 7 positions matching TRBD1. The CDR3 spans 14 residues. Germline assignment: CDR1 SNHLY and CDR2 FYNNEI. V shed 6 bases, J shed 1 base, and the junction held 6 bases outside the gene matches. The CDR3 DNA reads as TGTGCCAGCAGAGCCGGGACAGCGTCCTACGAGCAGTACTTC. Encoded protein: CASRAGTASYEQYF.

CDR3 coding DNA: TGTGCCAGCATCGACAGGGAAACTAACTATGGCTACACCTTC. Translated: CASIDRETNYGYTF. The J gene is TRBJ1-2, the V gene TRBV7-7; 7 nucleotides line up with TRBD1. This CDR3 is built from 14 residues. Trimming cost V 7 bases and J 0 bases; bases outside gene matches: 5. Germline V lookup: CDR1 SSHAT, CDR2 FNYEAQ (reference sequence).

CDR3 sequence: CASSVNGQLNTEAFF. The CDR3 nucleotides read TGTGCCAGCAGCGTAAATGGACAGCTGAACACTGAAGCTTTCTTT. This chain joins TRBV9 and TRBJ1-1; D perhaps matches TRBD1 (6 bases). This CDR3 has 15 amino acids. Trimming pared 1 base from V and 0 bases from J, leaving 10 bases between. The germline CDR1 and CDR2 sequences are SGDLS and YYNGEE.

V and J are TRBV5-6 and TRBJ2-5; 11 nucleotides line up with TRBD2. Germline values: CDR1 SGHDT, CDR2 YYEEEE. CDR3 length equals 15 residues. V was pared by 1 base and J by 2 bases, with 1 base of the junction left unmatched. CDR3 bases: TGTGCCAGCAGCTTGTGGACTAGCGGGCAAGAGACCCAGTACTTC. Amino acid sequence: CASSLWTSGQETQYF.

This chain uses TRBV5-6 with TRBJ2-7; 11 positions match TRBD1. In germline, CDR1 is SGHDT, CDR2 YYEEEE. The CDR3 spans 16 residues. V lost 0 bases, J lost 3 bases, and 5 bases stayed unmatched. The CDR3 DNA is TGTGCCAGCAGCTTGGCGGCCGGGACAGGGGGCTACGAGCAGTACTTC. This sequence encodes CASSLAAGTGGYEQYF. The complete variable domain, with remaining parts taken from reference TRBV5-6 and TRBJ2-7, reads DAGVTQSPTHLIKTRGQQVTLRCSPKSGHDTVSWYQQALGQGPQFIFQYYEEEERQRGNFPDRFSGHQFPNYSSELNVNALLLGDSALYLCASSLAAGTGGYEQYFGPGTRLTVT.

This CDR3 reads CASSVDRASYEQYF. The CDR3 DNA reads as TGTGCCAGCAGCGTAGACAGGGCCTCCTACGAGCAGTACTTC. V usage is TRBV5-6 and J usage is TRBJ2-7; 7 nucleotides agree with TRBD1. V dropped 4 bases and J dropped 0; count of bases not matched to a gene: 4. Germline assignment: CDR1 SGHDT and CDR2 YYEEEE. The CDR3 sequence is 14 residues long.

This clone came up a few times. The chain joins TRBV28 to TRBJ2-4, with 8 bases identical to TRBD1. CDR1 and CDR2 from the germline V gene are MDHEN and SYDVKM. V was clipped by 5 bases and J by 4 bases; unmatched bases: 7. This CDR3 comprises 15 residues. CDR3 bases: TGTGCCAGCAGTCTGCCAGGGGGCAAGAAAAACATTCAGTACTTC. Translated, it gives CASSLPGGKKNIQYF. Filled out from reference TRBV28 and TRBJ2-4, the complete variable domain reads DVKVTQSSRYLVKRTGEKVFLECVQDMDHENMFWYRQDPGLGLRLIYFSYDVKMKEKGDIPEGYSVSREKKERFSLILESASTNQTSMYLCASSLPGGKKNIQYFGAGTRLSVL.

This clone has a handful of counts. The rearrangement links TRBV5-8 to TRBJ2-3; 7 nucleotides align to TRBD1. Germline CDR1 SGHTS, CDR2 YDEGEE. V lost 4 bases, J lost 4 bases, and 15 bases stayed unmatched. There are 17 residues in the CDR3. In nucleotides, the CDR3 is TGTGCCAGCAGCCTAATGGGATACAGGGGTCGGGCAGATACGCAGTATTTT. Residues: CASSLMGYRGRADTQYF. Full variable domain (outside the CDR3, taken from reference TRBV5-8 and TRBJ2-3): EAGVTQSPTHLIKTRGQQATLRCSPISGHTSVYWYQQALGLGLQFLLWYDEGEERNRGNFPPRFSGRQFPNYSSELNVNALELEDSALYLCASSLMGYRGRADTQYFGPGTRLTVL.

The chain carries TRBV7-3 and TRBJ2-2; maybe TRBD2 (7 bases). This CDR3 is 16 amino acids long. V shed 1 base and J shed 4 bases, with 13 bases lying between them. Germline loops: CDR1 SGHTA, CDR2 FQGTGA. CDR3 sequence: CASSLMGGRGTGELFF. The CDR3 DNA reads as TGTGCCAGCAGCTTAATGGGGGGGCGCGGCACCGGGGAGCTGTTTTTT.

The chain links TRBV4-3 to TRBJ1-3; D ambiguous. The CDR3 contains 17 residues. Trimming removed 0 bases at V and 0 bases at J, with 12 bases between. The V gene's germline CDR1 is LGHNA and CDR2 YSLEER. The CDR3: CASSQDYLQSSGNTIYF. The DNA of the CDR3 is TGCGCCAGCAGCCAAGATTATTTACAGAGCTCTGGAAACACCATATATTTT.

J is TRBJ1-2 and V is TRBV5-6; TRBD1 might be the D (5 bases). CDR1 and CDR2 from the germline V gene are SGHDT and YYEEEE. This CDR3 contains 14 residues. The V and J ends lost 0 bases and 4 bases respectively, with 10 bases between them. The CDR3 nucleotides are TGTGCCAGCAGCTTGGTCGGGGGTACCTATGGCTACACCTTC. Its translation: CASSLVGGTYGYTF.

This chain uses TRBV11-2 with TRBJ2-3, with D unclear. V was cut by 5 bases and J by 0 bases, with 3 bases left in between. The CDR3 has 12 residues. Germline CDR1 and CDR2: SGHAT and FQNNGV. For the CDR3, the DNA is TGTGCCAGCAGCCCGAGCACAGATACGCAGTATTTT. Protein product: CASSPSTDTQYF.

CDR3 bases: TGTGCCAGCAGTTACTCGATCGGAGAGGTCTACAATGAGCAGTTCTTC. It encodes CASSYSIGEVYNEQFF. This chain links TRBV6-5 with TRBJ2-1; D uncertain. Germline lookup yields CDR1 MNHEY and CDR2 SVGAGI. V was trimmed by 0 bases and J by 3 bases, leaving 12 bases between them. The CDR3 has 16 amino acids.

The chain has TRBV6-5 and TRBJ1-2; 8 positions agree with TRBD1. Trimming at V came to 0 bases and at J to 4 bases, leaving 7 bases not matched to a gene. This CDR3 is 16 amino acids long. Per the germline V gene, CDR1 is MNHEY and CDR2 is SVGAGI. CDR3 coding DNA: TGTGCCAGCAGTTACTCCCCCGACAGGGGAGGCTATGGCTACACCTTC. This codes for CASSYSPDRGGYGYTF.

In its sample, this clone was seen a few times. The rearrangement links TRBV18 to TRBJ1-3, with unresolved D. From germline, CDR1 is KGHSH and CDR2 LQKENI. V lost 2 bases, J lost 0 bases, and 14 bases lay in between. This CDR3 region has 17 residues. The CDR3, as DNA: TGTGCCAGCTCACCAGTACTAGACATACACTCTGGAAACACCATATATTTT. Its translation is CASSPVLDIHSGNTIYF.